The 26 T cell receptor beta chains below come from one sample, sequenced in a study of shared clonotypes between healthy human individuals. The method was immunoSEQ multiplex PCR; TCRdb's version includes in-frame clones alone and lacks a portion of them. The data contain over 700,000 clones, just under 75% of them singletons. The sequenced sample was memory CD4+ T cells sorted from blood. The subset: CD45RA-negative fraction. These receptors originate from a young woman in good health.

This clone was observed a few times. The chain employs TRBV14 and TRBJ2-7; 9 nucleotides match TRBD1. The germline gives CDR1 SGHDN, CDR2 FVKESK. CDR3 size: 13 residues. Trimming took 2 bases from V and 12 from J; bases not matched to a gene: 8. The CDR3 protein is CASSQPGTGRSYF. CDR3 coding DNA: TGTGCCAGCAGCCAACCCGGGACAGGGAGGTCGTACTTC.

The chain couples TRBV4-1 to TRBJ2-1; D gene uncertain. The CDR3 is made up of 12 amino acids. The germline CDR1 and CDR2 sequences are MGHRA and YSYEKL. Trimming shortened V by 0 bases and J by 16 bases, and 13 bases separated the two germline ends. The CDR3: CASSQEEAVVFF. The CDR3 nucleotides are TGCGCCAGCAGCCAAGAAGAGGCCGTCGTCTTCTTC.

CDR3 in amino acids: CASSLGLAGGPFDNEQFF. The CDR3 coding sequence is TGTGCCAGCAGTTTGGGACTAGCGGGAGGGCCTTTTGACAATGAGCAGTTCTTC. This chain links TRBV28 with TRBJ2-1; 16 nucleotides agree with TRBD2. J lost 5 bases, V lost 3 bases, and 7 bases had no gene match. Germline loops: CDR1 MDHEN, CDR2 SYDVKM. The CDR3 contains 18 residues.

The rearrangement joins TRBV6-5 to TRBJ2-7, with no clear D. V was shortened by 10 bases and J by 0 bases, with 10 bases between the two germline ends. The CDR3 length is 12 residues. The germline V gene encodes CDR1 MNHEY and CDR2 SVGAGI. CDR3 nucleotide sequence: TGTGCCACCTTCGACCACTCCTACGAGCAGTACTTC. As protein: CATFDHSYEQYF.

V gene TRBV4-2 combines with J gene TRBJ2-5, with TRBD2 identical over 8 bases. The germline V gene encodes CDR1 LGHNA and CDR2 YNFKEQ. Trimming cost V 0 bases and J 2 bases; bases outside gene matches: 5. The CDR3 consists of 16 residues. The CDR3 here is CASSQEGTSPQETQYF. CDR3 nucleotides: TGTGCCAGCAGCCAAGAGGGGACTAGTCCACAAGAGACCCAGTACTTC.

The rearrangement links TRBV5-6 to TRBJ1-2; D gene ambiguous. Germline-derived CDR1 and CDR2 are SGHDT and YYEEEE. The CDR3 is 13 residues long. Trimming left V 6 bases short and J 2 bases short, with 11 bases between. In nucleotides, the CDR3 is TGTGCCAGCAACTCGAACCTCAACTATGGCTACACCTTC. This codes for CASNSNLNYGYTF.

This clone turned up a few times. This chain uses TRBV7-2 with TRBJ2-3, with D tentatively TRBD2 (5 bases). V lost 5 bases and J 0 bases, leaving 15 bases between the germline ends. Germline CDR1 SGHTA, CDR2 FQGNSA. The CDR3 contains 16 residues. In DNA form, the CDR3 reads TGTGCCAGCAGCCGGGTAGCGCTAACTAGCACAGATACGCAGTATTTT. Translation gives CASSRVALTSTDTQYF.

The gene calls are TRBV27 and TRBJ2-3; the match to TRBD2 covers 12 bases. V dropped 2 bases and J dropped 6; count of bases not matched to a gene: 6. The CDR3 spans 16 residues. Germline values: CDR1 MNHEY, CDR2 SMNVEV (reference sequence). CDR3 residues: CASSLVLAGGVDTQYF. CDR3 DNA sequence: TGTGCCAGCAGTTTAGTACTAGCGGGAGGCGTGGATACGCAGTATTTT.

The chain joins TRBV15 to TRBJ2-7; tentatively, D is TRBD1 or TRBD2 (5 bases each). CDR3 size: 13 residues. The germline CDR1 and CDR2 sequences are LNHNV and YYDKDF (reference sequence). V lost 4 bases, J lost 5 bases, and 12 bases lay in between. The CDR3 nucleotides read TGTGCCACCAGCATGGGGACCCTAAACGAGCAGTACTTC. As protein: CATSMGTLNEQYF. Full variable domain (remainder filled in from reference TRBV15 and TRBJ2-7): DAMVIQNPRYQVTQFGKPVTLSCSQTLNHNVMYWYQQKSSQAPKLLFHYYDKDFNNEADTPDNFQSRRPNTSFCFLDIRSPGLGDTAMYLCATSMGTLNEQYFGPGTRLTVT.

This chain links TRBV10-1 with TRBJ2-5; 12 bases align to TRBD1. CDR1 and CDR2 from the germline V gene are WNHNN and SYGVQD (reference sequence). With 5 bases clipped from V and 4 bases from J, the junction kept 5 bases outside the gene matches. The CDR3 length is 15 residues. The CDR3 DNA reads TGCGCCAGCAGTCGGGACAGGGGGCTGGCAGAGACCCAGTACTTC. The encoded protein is CASSRDRGLAETQYF.

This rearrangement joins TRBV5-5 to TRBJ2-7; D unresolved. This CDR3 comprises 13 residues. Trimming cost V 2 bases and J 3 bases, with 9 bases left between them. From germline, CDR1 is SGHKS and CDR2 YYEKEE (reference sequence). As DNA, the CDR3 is TGTGCCAGCAGCTTACTATGGAACTACGAGCAGTACTTC. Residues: CASSLLWNYEQYF.

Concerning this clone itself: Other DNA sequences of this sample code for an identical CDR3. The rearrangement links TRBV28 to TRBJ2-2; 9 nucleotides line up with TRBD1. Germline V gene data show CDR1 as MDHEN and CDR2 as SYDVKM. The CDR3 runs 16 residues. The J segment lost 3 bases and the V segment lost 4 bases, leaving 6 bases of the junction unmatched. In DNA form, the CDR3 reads TGTGCCAGCAGTTCTCCGGACAGGGGTTACACCGGGGAGCTGTTTTTT. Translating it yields CASSSPDRGYTGELFF. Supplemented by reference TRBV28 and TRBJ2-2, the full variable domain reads DVKVTQSSRYLVKRTGEKVFLECVQDMDHENMFWYRQDPGLGLRLIYFSYDVKMKEKGDIPEGYSVSREKKERFSLILESASTNQTSMYLCASSSPDRGYTGELFFGEGSRLTVL.

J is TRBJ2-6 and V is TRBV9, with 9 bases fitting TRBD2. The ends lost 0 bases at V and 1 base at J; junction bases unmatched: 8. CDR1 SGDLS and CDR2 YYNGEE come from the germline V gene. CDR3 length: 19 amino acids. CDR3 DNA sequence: TGTGCCAGCAGCGTAGGGTTAGGGGGACTAGCTTCTGGGGCCAACGTCCTGACTTTC. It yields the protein CASSVGLGGLASGANVLTF.

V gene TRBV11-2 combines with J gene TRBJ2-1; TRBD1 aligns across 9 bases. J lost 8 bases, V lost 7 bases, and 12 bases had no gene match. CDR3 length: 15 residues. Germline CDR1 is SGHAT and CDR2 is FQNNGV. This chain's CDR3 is CASNRPGTGFHEQFF. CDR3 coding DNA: TGTGCCAGCAACCGTCCCGGGACAGGGTTCCATGAGCAGTTCTTC.

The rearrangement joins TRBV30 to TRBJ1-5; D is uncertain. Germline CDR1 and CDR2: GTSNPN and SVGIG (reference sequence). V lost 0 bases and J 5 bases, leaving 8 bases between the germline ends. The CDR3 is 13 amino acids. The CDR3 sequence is CAWSVWRDQPQHF. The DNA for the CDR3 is TGTGCCTGGAGTGTTTGGAGGGATCAGCCCCAGCATTTT.

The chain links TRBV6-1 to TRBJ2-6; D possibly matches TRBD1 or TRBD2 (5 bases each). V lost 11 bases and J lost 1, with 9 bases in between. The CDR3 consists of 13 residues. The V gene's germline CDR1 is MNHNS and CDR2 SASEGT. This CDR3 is CAGGDSGANVLTF. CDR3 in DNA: TGTGCCGGGGGAGATTCTGGGGCCAACGTCCTGACTTTC.

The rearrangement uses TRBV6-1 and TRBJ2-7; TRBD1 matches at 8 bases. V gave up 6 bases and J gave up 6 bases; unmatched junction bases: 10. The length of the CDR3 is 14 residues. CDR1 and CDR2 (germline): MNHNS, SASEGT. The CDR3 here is CASRPGQDYSEQYF. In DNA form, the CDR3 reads TGTGCCAGCAGACCGGGACAGGACTATTCCGAGCAGTACTTC.

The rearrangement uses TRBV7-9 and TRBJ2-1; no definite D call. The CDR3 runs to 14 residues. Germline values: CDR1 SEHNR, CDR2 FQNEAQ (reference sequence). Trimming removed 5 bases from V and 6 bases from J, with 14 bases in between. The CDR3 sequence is CASSTTENLNEQFF. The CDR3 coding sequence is TGTGCCAGCAGCACAACAGAGAACCTCAATGAGCAGTTCTTC.

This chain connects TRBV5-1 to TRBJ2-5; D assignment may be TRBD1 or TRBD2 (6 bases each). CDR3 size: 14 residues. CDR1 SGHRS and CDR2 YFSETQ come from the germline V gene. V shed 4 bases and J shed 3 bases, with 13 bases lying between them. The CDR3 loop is CASSAGTPEETQYF. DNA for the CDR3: TGCGCCAGCAGCGCGGGGACACCAGAAGAGACCCAGTACTTC. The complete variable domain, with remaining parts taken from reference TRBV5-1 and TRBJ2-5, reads KAGVTQTPRYLIKTRGQQVTLSCSPISGHRSVSWYQQTPGQGLQFLFEYFSETQRNKGNFPGRFSGRQFSNSRSEMNVSTLELGDSALYLCASSAGTPEETQYFGPGTRLLVL.

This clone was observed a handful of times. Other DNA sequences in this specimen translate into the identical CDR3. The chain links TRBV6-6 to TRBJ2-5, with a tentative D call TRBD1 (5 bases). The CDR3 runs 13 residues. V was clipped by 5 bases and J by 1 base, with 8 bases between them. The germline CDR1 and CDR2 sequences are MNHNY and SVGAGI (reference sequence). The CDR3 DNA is TGTGCCAGCAGTAGGGGTCCCCAAGAGACCCAGTACTTC. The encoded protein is CASSRGPQETQYF.

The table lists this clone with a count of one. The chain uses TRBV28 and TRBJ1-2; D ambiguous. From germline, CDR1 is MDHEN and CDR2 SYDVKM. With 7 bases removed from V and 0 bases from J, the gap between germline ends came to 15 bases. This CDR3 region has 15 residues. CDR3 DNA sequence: TGTGCCAGCAACAATCTTAGGCCGCCTAACTATGGCTACACCTTC. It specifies CASNNLRPPNYGYTF.

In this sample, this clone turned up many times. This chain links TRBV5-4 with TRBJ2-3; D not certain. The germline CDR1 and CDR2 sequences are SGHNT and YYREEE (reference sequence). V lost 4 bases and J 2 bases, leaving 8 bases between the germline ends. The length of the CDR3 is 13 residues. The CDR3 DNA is TGTGCCAGCAGCCCGGATTTCACAGATACGCAGTATTTT. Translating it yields CASSPDFTDTQYF. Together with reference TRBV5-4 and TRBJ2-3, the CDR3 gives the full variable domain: ETGVTQSPTHLIKTRGQQVTLRCSSQSGHNTVSWYQQALGQGPQFIFQYYREEENGRGNFPPRFSGLQFPNYSSELNVNALELDDSALYLCASSPDFTDTQYFGPGTRLTVL.

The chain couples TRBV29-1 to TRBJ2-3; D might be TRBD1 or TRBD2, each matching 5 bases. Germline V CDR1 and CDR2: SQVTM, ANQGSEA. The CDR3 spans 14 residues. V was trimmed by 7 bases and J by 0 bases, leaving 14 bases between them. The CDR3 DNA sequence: TGCAGCGCTGGGACGGCCGGGAGCACAGATACGCAGTATTTT. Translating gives CSAGTAGSTDTQYF.

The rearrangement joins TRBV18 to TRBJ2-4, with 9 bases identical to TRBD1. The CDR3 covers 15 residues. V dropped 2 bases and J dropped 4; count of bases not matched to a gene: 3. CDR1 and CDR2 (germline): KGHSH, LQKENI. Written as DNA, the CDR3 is TGTGCCAGCTCACCAAAGGACAGGGGTAAAAACATTCAGTACTTC. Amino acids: CASSPKDRGKNIQYF.

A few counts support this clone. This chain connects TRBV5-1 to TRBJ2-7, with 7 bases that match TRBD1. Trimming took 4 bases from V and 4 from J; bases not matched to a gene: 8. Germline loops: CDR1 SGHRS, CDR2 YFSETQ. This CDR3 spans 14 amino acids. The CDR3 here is CASSRDREMYEQYF. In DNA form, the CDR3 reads TGCGCCAGCAGCCGAGACAGGGAAATGTACGAGCAGTACTTC.

CDR3 residues: CASSQAGAGGHEQYF. DNA of the CDR3: TGCGCCAGCAGCCAAGCGGGAGCGGGAGGGCACGAGCAGTACTTC. This chain uses TRBV5-1 with TRBJ2-7; 10 bases agree with TRBD2. This CDR3 comprises 15 residues. The J segment lost 5 bases and the V segment lost 4 bases, leaving 9 bases of the junction unmatched. CDR1 is SGHRS, CDR2 YFSETQ, per germline.